These 23 T cell receptor beta chains share one sample of origin, sequenced in a study of T cells in Graves' hyperthyroidism and ophthalmopathy. Amplification targeted TCR beta CDR3 regions from RNA transcripts. The HTBI set primed first-round TCR CDR3 RT-PCR. MiXCR was run by TCRdb on the multiplex PCR reads, yielding one entry per CDR3 protein. This sample has 450,000 to 700,000 distinct CDR3 sequences; about half occur once, and the top ten carry 15% to 20%. The sequencing sample was made of peripheral blood or thyroid tissue (not recorded which). The receptors originated from an adult woman with Graves' disease, either hyperthyroidism or ophthalmopathy (not recorded which).

This clonotype was recorded at least ten times. This chain links TRBV20-1 with TRBJ2-7; D unresolved. V lost 3 bases, J lost 0 bases, and 9 bases lay in between. Per the germline V gene, CDR1 is DFQATT and CDR2 is SNEGSKA (reference sequence). The CDR3 loop spans 13 amino acids. The CDR3 nucleotides are TGCAGTGCTAGTTTGCTCAGCTCCTACGAGCAGTACTTC. It codes for CSASLLSSYEQYF.

This chain joins TRBV7-2 and TRBJ1-6; no clear D. This CDR3 spans 12 amino acids. In germline, CDR1 is SGHTA, CDR2 FQGNSA. V gave up 0 bases and J gave up 11 bases, with 5 bases separating them. In DNA form, the CDR3 reads TGTGCCAGCAGCTTAGCTGTACCACCCCTCCACTTT. Residues: CASSLAVPPLHF.

This rearrangement joins TRBV20-1 to TRBJ1-2; the match to TRBD1 covers 11 bases. Losses at the gene ends were 0 bases for V and 3 bases for J; bases not matched to a gene: 12. Germline values: CDR1 DFQATT, CDR2 SNEGSKA (reference sequence). The CDR3 is 18 residues long. The CDR3 protein is CSARDFGTGGKSYYGYTF. For the CDR3, the DNA is TGCAGTGCTAGAGATTTCGGGACAGGGGGGAAATCCTACTATGGCTACACCTTC.

About this clonotype: An end of the junction does not agree with germline; a read error may underlie this. The chain carries TRBV29-1 and TRBJ2-3; D remains ambiguous. The CDR3 is 12 residues long. Germline loops: CDR1 SQVTM, CDR2 ANQGSEA. Here the CDR3 reads CSVEGNTDTQYF. CDR3 nucleotide sequence: TGCAGCGTGGAAGGGAACACAGATACGCAGTATTTT.

This clonotype was detected many times. The CDR3 sequence is CSANGGRETGELFF. The DNA for the CDR3 is TGCAGTGCTAATGGCGGGAGGGAGACCGGGGAGCTGTTTTTT. V gene TRBV20-1 combines with J gene TRBJ2-2, with 9 bases lining up with TRBD2. The V and J ends lost 4 bases and 5 bases, in that order; junction bases with no gene match: 5. This CDR3 is built from 14 residues. Germline V gene data show CDR1 as DFQATT and CDR2 as SNEGSKA (reference sequence).

This clonotype showed up just a few times. V is TRBV4-2 and J is TRBJ2-2; 8 bases line up with TRBD1. Germline CDR1 is LGHNA and CDR2 is YNFKEQ. CDR3 size: 16 residues. With 7 bases clipped from V and 4 bases from J, the junction kept 11 bases outside the gene matches. CDR3 nucleotide sequence: TGTGCCAGCAAATCGTCCCAGGGGGCCGGCACCGGGGAGCTGTTTTTT. This codes for CASKSSQGAGTGELFF.

The J gene is TRBJ1-1, the V gene TRBV19; a possible D gene is TRBD1 (6 bases). Germline CDR1 LNHDA, CDR2 SQIVND (reference sequence). The length of the CDR3 is 11 residues. Deletions cut 5 bases from V and 9 bases from J, with 10 bases between. The CDR3 here is CASSSDSKAFF. CDR3 in DNA: TGTGCCAGTAGTTCGGACAGCAAAGCTTTCTTT.

This clonotype was counted many times. This sequence joins TRBV15 and TRBJ1-5; maybe TRBD1 (5 bases). Per germline, CDR1 LNHNV and CDR2 YYDKDF (reference sequence). The CDR3 extends over 13 amino acids. The V end was cut by 5 bases, the J end by 4 bases, with 9 bases between. This chain's CDR3 is CATSPGGNQPQHF. The CDR3, as DNA: TGTGCCACCAGCCCCGGGGGGAATCAGCCCCAGCATTTT.

This clonotype was counted at least ten times. The chain employs TRBV19 and TRBJ2-5; D remains unclear. This CDR3 has 13 residues. The V end lost 6 bases, the J end lost 4 bases, and 12 bases lay between the germline ends. Germline loops: CDR1 LNHDA, CDR2 SQIVND (reference sequence). CDR3 protein: CASSSSTGETQYF. The DNA for the CDR3 is TGTGCCAGTAGCTCTTCTACTGGAGAGACCCAGTACTTC.

The CDR3: CASKGTANYGYTF. The CDR3 region has the DNA TGTGCCAGCAAAGGGACAGCTAACTATGGCTACACCTTC. This sequence joins TRBV2 and TRBJ1-2; 7 bases are shared with TRBD1. Germline-derived CDR1 and CDR2 are SNHLY and FYNNEI. The CDR3 runs 13 residues. The ends lost 7 bases at V and 0 bases at J; junction bases unmatched: 2.

This clonotype was observed many times. The rearrangement uses TRBV7-2 and TRBJ1-1; no firm D call. V lost 4 bases and J 1 base, leaving 10 bases between the germline ends. The CDR3 loop spans 14 amino acids. Looked up from germline, CDR1 is SGHTA and CDR2 is FQGNSA. The CDR3 nucleotides are TGTGCCAGCAGCTCTCTGGTCCAGAACACTGAAGCTTTCTTT. The encoded protein is CASSSLVQNTEAFF.

The gene calls are TRBV7-2 and TRBJ2-7; possible D gene TRBD1, 7 bases. Germline V lookup: CDR1 SGHTA, CDR2 FQGNSA. V was pared by 1 base and J by 3 bases, with 13 bases between. The CDR3 spans 15 residues. The CDR3 sequence is CASSLGWQGGYEQYF. The CDR3 DNA reads as TGTGCCAGCAGCTTAGGGTGGCAGGGGGGCTACGAGCAGTACTTC.

This clonotype was seen many times. The chain couples TRBV7-2 to TRBJ1-1; D remains ambiguous. V was shortened by 4 bases and J by 2 bases, with 8 bases between the two germline ends. This CDR3 region has 13 residues. In germline, CDR1 is SGHTA, CDR2 FQGNSA. The CDR3 region is CASSSTINTEAFF. DNA of the CDR3: TGTGCCAGCAGCTCAACGATCAACACTGAAGCTTTCTTT.

The chain carries TRBV25-1 and TRBJ2-7; 7 nucleotides agree with TRBD2. Trimming cost V 3 bases and J 6 bases; bases outside gene matches: 11. This CDR3 has 15 residues. CDR1 is MGHDK and CDR2 is SYGVNS in the germline V gene. In nucleotides, the CDR3 is TGTGCCAGCAGTGAGGCTAGCTTGCGGGAGTTCGAGCAGTACTTC. It translates to CASSEASLREFEQYF.

The sample holds many counts of this clonotype. The CDR3 protein is CAISRDSGQPQHF. The CDR3, as DNA: TGTGCCATCAGTCGGGACAGCGGTCAGCCCCAGCATTTT. This sequence joins TRBV10-3 and TRBJ1-5; 7 bases are a match to TRBD1. The CDR3 is 13 residues long. Germline lookup yields CDR1 ENHRY and CDR2 SYGVKD. Trimming cost V 5 bases and J 6 bases; bases outside gene matches: 4.

V is TRBV15 and J is TRBJ1-4; D uncertain. Per germline, CDR1 LNHNV and CDR2 YYDKDF (reference sequence). This CDR3 has 13 amino acids. V lost 8 bases and J 8 bases, leaving 15 bases between the germline ends. This CDR3 reads CATARLPSEKLFF. CDR3 nucleotide sequence: TGTGCCACCGCGAGGCTTCCAAGCGAAAAACTGTTTTTT.

This clonotype was detected only a few times. One end of the junction varies from germline; a read error may be responsible. V is TRBV6-6 and J is TRBJ2-7; TRBD2 might be the D (6 bases). The germline V gene encodes CDR1 MNHNY and CDR2 SVGAGI (reference sequence). The CDR3 has 14 amino acids. In nucleotides, the CDR3 is TGTGCCATCAGTGACCCGGGACTGGAGAACGAGCAGTACTTC. Protein: CAISDPGLENEQYF.

This clonotype appeared many times. This chain links TRBV7-8 with TRBJ1-5; D is possibly TRBD1 (6 bases). CDR1 SGHVS and CDR2 FQNEAQ come from the germline V gene. The CDR3 is made up of 15 amino acids. Trimming removed 3 bases at V and 7 bases at J, with 16 bases between. The CDR3 loop reads CASSLWWGPGQPQHF. The CDR3, as DNA: TGTGCCAGCAGCTTGTGGTGGGGGCCGGGGCAGCCCCAGCATTTT. The variable domain in full, with the rest retrieved from reference TRBV7-8 and TRBJ1-5, is GAGVSQSPRYKVAKRGQDVALRCDPISGHVSLFWYQQALGQGPEFLTYFQNEAQLDKSGLPSDRFFAERPEGSVSTLKIQRTQQEDSAVYLCASSLWWGPGQPQHFGDGTRLSIL.

As concerns this clonotype: Since a much larger clone is just one base distant, this may be a read error. The chain combines TRBV4-1 with TRBJ2-7; 10 nucleotides line up with TRBD2. The CDR3 extends over 16 amino acids. In germline, CDR1 is MGHRA, CDR2 YSYEKL. J lost 5 bases, V lost 1 base, and 8 bases had no gene match. CDR3 nucleotides: TGCGCCAGCAGCCAAGGTGCTAGCGGGGGATGGGACGAGCAGTACTTC. The encoded protein is CASSQGASGGWDEQYF.

The chain carries TRBV15 and TRBJ1-5; 7 bases are a match to TRBD1. CDR1 LNHNV and CDR2 YYDKDF come from the germline V gene (reference sequence). This CDR3 has 14 residues. V trimming: 5 bases; J trimming: 6 bases; junction bases outside the gene matches: 7. CDR3 protein: CATSADRVTQPQHF. The CDR3 nucleotides read TGTGCCACCAGCGCCGACAGGGTGACTCAGCCCCAGCATTTT.

J is TRBJ1-1 and V is TRBV7-6; the D gene is possibly TRBD1 (5 bases). V gave up 0 bases and J gave up 3 bases, with 8 bases separating them. Germline V gives CDR1 SGHVS, CDR2 FNYEAQ. The CDR3 consists of 14 residues. The CDR3 bases are TGTGCCAGCAGCTTAGCGCTAGGGGACACTGAAGCTTTCTTT. This encodes CASSLALGDTEAFF.

A word on this clonotype: This may arise from a read error, as a much more abundant clone is one base away. The chain is built from TRBV6-5 and TRBJ2-7; D perhaps matches TRBD2 (7 bases). The V gene lost 5 bases and the J gene lost 6 bases, with 23 bases spanning the gap. This CDR3 has 16 residues. In germline, CDR1 is MNHEY, CDR2 SVGAGI. Here the CDR3 reads CASSRGGAVAASEQYF. CDR3 DNA sequence: TGTGCCAGCAGTAGGGGGGGCGCGGTAGCGGCCAGCGAGCAGTACTTC.

This clonotype was seen only a few times. The genes are TRBV10-3 and TRBJ2-5; TRBD2 might be the D (5 bases). V gave up 10 bases and J gave up 2 bases, with 14 bases separating them. Germline loops: CDR1 ENHRY, CDR2 SYGVKD. The CDR3 runs to 13 residues. CDR3 DNA sequence: TGTGCCACCGCGGACGGGAAGCAAGAGACCCAGTACTTC. It codes for CATADGKQETQYF.